The TCR beta chain described here comes from a study of regulatory T cells in long-lasting Graves disease. Regarding the study as a whole: New patients shared over 800 public clonotypes, fewer than the approximately 2,500 shared by persistent patients.

The time point here: newly diagnosed GD, antithyroid drugs for less than 3 months. The TCR library used RNA extracted from PBMCs. J was trimmed by 7 bases and V by 1 base; bases with no gene match: 11. The germline V gene encodes CDR1 SQVTM and CDR2 ANQGSEA. The CDR3 runs to 17 residues. This clonotype appeared a few times. The antigen is undetermined. Arm-PCR of CDR3 regions and iRepertoire HTBI primers were the basis on which TCR beta libraries were built. MiXCR, run by TCRdb on the multiplex PCR reads, gives a single entry per CDR3 protein. The repertoire consists of about 420,000 distinct CDR3 sequences, with about 17% occurring once and the leading ten covering 23%. This sample also belongs to another study, concerning T cells in Graves' hyperthyroidism and ophthalmopathy.

This sequence was found in a woman between 18 and 30 years old with Graves disease. The chain is built from TRBV29-1 and TRBJ2-1; TRBD2 aligns across 12 bases. This material consisted of peripheral blood mononuclear cells (PBMCs), taken at new diagnosis, from a patient treated with antithyroid drugs. CDR3 region: CSVEGWGTSGLWNEQFF. The CDR3 DNA follows: TGCAGCGTTGAAGGGTGGGGGACTAGCGGGTTGTGGAATGAGCAGTTCTTC.